This T cell receptor beta chain comes out of a study of T cell responses to AZD1222 COVID-19 vaccine. General study findings and limits: Reports say nearly half of spike-specific TCRs go after unmutated variant regions.

The CDR3 extends over 17 amino acids. TCRdb keeps only in-frame clones here, not all; method: immunoSEQ multiplex PCR. The data show 150,000 to 200,000 clones, approximately 94% seen once. Worth noting for this clone: The antigen remains undetermined.

The clonotype comes from an adult who received the AZD1222 COVID-19 vaccine. Here the sequenced sample was peripheral blood, taken 28 days after the second AZD1222 dose. V is TRBV21-1 and J is TRBJ1-5. TRBV21-1 is described as a pseudogene. The CDR3 reads CASSKGKDENSNQPQHF. The CDR3 DNA reads as TGTGCCAGCAGCAAAGGGAAAGATGAAAATAGCAATCAGCCCCAGCATTTT.